The 15 T cell receptor beta chains below all came from one sample that was sequenced in a study of identical twins. TCRdb recomputed calls from the 5' RACE reads with MiXCR, one row per CDR3 protein. The sample contains 1.5 million to 2 million distinct CDR3 sequences, around 33% of which appear only once. Sample: cord blood. The receptors were sampled from a newborn girl in good health.

This clonotype has only a few counts. V is TRBV21-1 and J is TRBJ2-3; the D call of TRBD2 is as the table states it, not checked on the DNA. TRBV21-1 is noted as a pseudogene. This CDR3 region has 15 residues. CDR3 in DNA: TGTGCCAGCAGCAAAGGGACTAACCTCACAGATACGCAGTATTTT. Amino acid sequence: CASSKGTNLTDTQYF.

In its sample, this clonotype was seen a few times. V usage is TRBV11-1 and J usage is TRBJ2-1; perhaps TRBD2 as D (5 bases). The CDR3 sequence is 15 residues long. CDR1 and CDR2 from the germline V gene are SGHAT and FQDESV (reference sequence). The V end was cut by 0 bases, the J end by 3 bases, with 9 bases between. The CDR3 DNA follows: TGTGCCAGCAGCTTAGCGGTAACTAGCTACAATGAGCAGTTCTTC. Its translation is CASSLAVTSYNEQFF.

This clonotype was detected a few times. The chain is built from TRBV28 and TRBJ1-2, with 7 positions matching TRBD1. This CDR3 region has 12 residues. V lost 6 bases and J lost 4; bases outside the gene matches: 2. Germline values: CDR1 MDHEN, CDR2 SYDVKM. In DNA, the CDR3 is TGTGCCAGCAGGGGACAGCCCTATGGCTACACCTTC. Encoded protein: CASRGQPYGYTF.

The chain links TRBV7-9 to TRBJ2-1, with 7 bases identical to TRBD2. The V segment lost 5 bases and the J segment 1 base; nucleotides outside the gene matches: 8. Germline values: CDR1 SEHNR, CDR2 FQNEAQ (reference sequence). This CDR3 has 16 residues. CDR3 DNA: TGTGCCAGCAGCCCGGCGGTCGGGAGGTCCTACAATGAGCAGTTCTTC. Its translation is CASSPAVGRSYNEQFF.

This clonotype was recorded a few times. The chain has TRBV4-2 and TRBJ1-2; a possible D gene is TRBD1 (5 bases). V was trimmed by 1 base and J by 6 bases, leaving 15 bases between them. CDR3 length: 15 residues. Germline loops: CDR1 LGHNA, CDR2 YNFKEQ. Written as DNA, the CDR3 is TGTGCCAGCAGCCAAGGCTTGGGCAGGGCGGATGGCTACACCTTC. Encoded protein: CASSQGLGRADGYTF.

The rearrangement joins TRBV25-1 to TRBJ2-7, with D possibly TRBD1 on 5 matching bases. V lost 6 bases and J 7 bases, leaving 13 bases between the germline ends. The germline gives CDR1 MGHDK, CDR2 SYGVNS. The CDR3 sequence is 12 residues long. DNA for the CDR3: TGTGCCAGCAGGGACACCTACAATGAGCAGTACTTC. Amino acids: CASRDTYNEQYF.

This clonotype was found a few times. The chain is built from TRBV10-3 and TRBJ2-3, with D unclear. The V and J ends lost 3 bases and 4 bases respectively, with 20 bases between them. Per the germline V gene, CDR1 is ENHRY and CDR2 is SYGVKD. This CDR3 is built from 17 residues. The chain's CDR3 is CAISDSRTPVKADTQYF. CDR3 nucleotides: TGTGCCATCAGTGACTCCCGGACCCCAGTGAAGGCAGATACGCAGTATTTT.

This clonotype was observed a few times. The gene calls are TRBV12-3 or TRBV12-4 and TRBJ2-5; weak D call: TRBD1 (5 bases). Trimming cost V 2 bases and J 4 bases, with 14 bases left between them. This CDR3 spans 15 amino acids. The CDR3 loop is CASSLTQGRGETQYF. The CDR3 coding sequence is TGTGCCAGCAGTTTAACGCAGGGAAGGGGAGAGACCCAGTACTTC.

This sequence joins TRBV15 and TRBJ1-6; perhaps TRBD1 as D (5 bases). Germline CDR1 is LNHNV and CDR2 is YYDKDF (reference sequence). The CDR3 has 14 residues. V was pared by 0 bases and J by 9 bases, with 9 bases between. CDR3 amino acids: CATSRDRQGSPLHF. CDR3 sequence (DNA): TGTGCCACCAGCAGAGATCGGCAGGGTTCACCCCTCCACTTT.

The chain combines TRBV12-3 or TRBV12-4 with TRBJ2-1; the D is unclear. TRBJ2-7 explains the end of the DNA better; the J call may be wrong. The CDR3 has 15 amino acids. The CDR3 here is CASRRLKRPDNEQYF. CDR3 sequence (DNA): TGTGCCAGCAGGAGGTTGAAGCGCCCAGACAATGAGCAGTACTTC.

There are a few counts of this clonotype. The chain employs TRBV13 and TRBJ2-4; D gene ambiguous. TRBJ2-7 matches the DNA end more closely, so the J call is doubtful. The germline gives CDR1 PRHDT, CDR2 FYEKMQ (reference sequence). The CDR3 extends over 13 amino acids. CDR3 sequence (DNA): TGTGCCAGCAGCTTAAAGCCGGTGGGCGAGCAGTACTTC. This sequence encodes CASSLKPVGEQYF.

This clonotype was counted a few times. J is TRBJ2-7 and V is TRBV12-3 or TRBV12-4; D remains unclear. The V gene lost 0 bases and the J gene lost 6 bases, with 18 bases spanning the gap. This CDR3 is built from 16 residues. CDR3 in DNA: TGTGCCAGCAGTTTAGCGCATGTACACCCCCCGGGCGAGCAGTACTTC. Its protein is CASSLAHVHPPGEQYF.

Many counts were recorded for this clonotype. This chain joins TRBV12-3 or TRBV12-4 and TRBJ2-7; 12 nucleotides agree with TRBD2. The CDR3 covers 17 residues. Trimming took 2 bases from V and 5 from J; bases not matched to a gene: 10. The CDR3 DNA is TGTGCCAGCAGTTTAAGACTAGCGGGAGTTCTCGGGGACGAGCAGTACTTC. This gives the protein CASSLRLAGVLGDEQYF.

This clonotype was recorded many times. The chain joins TRBV4-2 to TRBJ2-1; TRBD2 matches at 13 bases. CDR3 size: 16 residues. J lost 9 bases, V lost 1 base, and 6 bases had no gene match. Looked up from germline, CDR1 is LGHNA and CDR2 is YNFKEQ. This CDR3 is CASSQAIGLAGAEQFF. CDR3 sequence (DNA): TGTGCCAGCAGCCAAGCAATCGGACTAGCGGGGGCTGAGCAGTTCTTC.

This clonotype was picked up a small number of times. This chain links TRBV27 with TRBJ2-2, with D possibly matching TRBD2 (5 bases). Germline-derived CDR1 and CDR2 are MNHEY and SMNVEV (reference sequence). V was clipped by 7 bases and J by 5 bases, with 14 bases between them. This CDR3 region has 14 residues. This CDR3 is CASISLGGTGELFF. The CDR3 bases are TGTGCCAGCATCTCGCTAGGCGGGACCGGGGAGCTGTTTTTT.